The 23 T cell receptor beta chains below come from one sample, sequenced in a study of breast tumors, draining lymph nodes, adjacent tissues. In TCRdb, the multiplex PCR reads were re-called with MiXCR into one record per CDR3 protein. In the table there are under 250,000 distinct CDR3 sequences, roughly 32% of which are singletons. Axillary draining lymph nodes of breast cancer patients supplied the node samples. Sequenced sample: axillary lymph node tissue. The receptor set was obtained from a female donor with breast cancer. Some clones in this sample may be carry-over from other donors' samples.

The chain couples TRBV7-2 to TRBJ1-5; D possibly corresponds to TRBD1 (6 bases). Per the germline V gene, CDR1 is SGHTA and CDR2 is FQGNSA. V was cut by 5 bases and J by 15 bases, with 20 bases left in between. The CDR3 has 13 residues. CDR3 coding DNA: TGTGCCAGCAGCATGACAGGCAATCAGCCTCGGCATTTT. Translation: CASSMTGNQPRHF.

At least ten counts were recorded for this clonotype. The J gene is TRBJ2-5, the V gene TRBV6-6, with 9 bases fitting TRBD1. Germline V gene lookup returns CDR1 MNHNY and CDR2 SVGAGI (reference sequence). The CDR3 loop spans 15 amino acids. The V and J ends lost 5 bases and 2 bases, in that order; junction bases with no gene match: 6. The CDR3 region is CASSHLQGAQETQYF. Written as DNA, the CDR3 is TGTGCCAGCAGTCACTTACAGGGGGCGCAAGAGACCCAGTACTTC.

This clonotype has a count of ten or more. The V and J genes are TRBV15 and TRBJ2-5, with 7 nucleotides matching TRBD2. The CDR3 runs to 16 residues. Germline values: CDR1 LNHNV, CDR2 YYDKDF (reference sequence). V lost 1 base and J lost 2; bases outside the gene matches: 7. The CDR3 coding sequence is TGTGCCACCAGCAGAGCCAGAAGCGGGGTTCAAGAGACCCAGTACTTC. Translated: CATSRARSGVQETQYF. The entire variable domain, with the rest obtained from reference TRBV15 and TRBJ2-5, is as follows: DAMVIQNPRYQVTQFGKPVTLSCSQTLNHNVMYWYQQKSSQAPKLLFHYYDKDFNNEADTPDNFQSRRPNTSFCFLDIRSPGLGDTAMYLCATSRARSGVQETQYFGPGTRLLVL.

This clonotype was counted at least ten times. This chain uses TRBV4-2 with TRBJ2-1; no definite D call. This CDR3 has 12 residues. The V gene lost 1 base and the J gene lost 13 bases, with 11 bases spanning the gap. Germline CDR1 and CDR2: LGHNA and YNFKEQ. This CDR3 is CASSQVSGLQFF. CDR3 bases: TGTGCCAGCAGCCAAGTAAGTGGTCTTCAGTTCTTC.

This clonotype appeared many times. In DNA form, the CDR3 reads TGTGCCAGCAGTCCTGGGTGGCCTGCGTCCTACAATGAGCAGTTCTTC. Protein sequence: CASSPGWPASYNEQFF. This chain links TRBV7-8 with TRBJ2-1; D gene unclear. Germline V gene data show CDR1 as SGHVS and CDR2 as FQNEAQ. The CDR3 has 16 residues. V gave up 6 bases and J gave up 1 base, with 16 bases separating them.

This clonotype was seen ten or more times. This rearrangement joins TRBV11-2 to TRBJ2-7; D remains ambiguous. Germline CDR1 reads SGHAT; CDR2 reads FQNNGV. The CDR3 is 13 amino acids. V was shortened by 3 bases and J by 1 base, with 7 bases between the two germline ends. The CDR3 region is CASSLGASYEQYF. CDR3 DNA sequence: TGTGCCAGCAGCTTGGGCGCGTCCTACGAGCAGTACTTC.

The genes are TRBV7-2 and TRBJ1-1; possible D gene TRBD1, 6 bases. The ends were cut back, 7 bases at V and 1 base at J, with 10 bases in the middle. Per germline, CDR1 SGHTA and CDR2 FQGNSA. The length of the CDR3 is 13 residues. The CDR3: CASNDRPNTEAFF. For the CDR3, the DNA is TGTGCCAGCAACGACAGGCCGAACACTGAAGCTTTCTTT.

This clonotype was seen at least ten times. V gene TRBV15 combines with J gene TRBJ1-5; D gene ambiguous. Germline V gives CDR1 LNHNV, CDR2 YYDKDF (reference sequence). The CDR3 is 14 residues long. Trimming took off 3 bases at V and 4 bases at J, with 10 bases between the two ends. Here the CDR3 reads CATSSPGRNQPQHF. The CDR3 DNA is TGTGCCACCAGCAGCCCCGGTCGGAATCAGCCCCAGCATTTT. The entire variable domain, with the rest obtained from reference TRBV15 and TRBJ1-5, is as follows: DAMVIQNPRYQVTQFGKPVTLSCSQTLNHNVMYWYQQKSSQAPKLLFHYYDKDFNNEADTPDNFQSRRPNTSFCFLDIRSPGLGDTAMYLCATSSPGRNQPQHFGDGTRLSIL.

The table lists this clonotype with many counts. The CDR3 DNA follows: TGTGCCAGCAGCGGCGGGACTCATGAGCAGTTCTTC. It specifies CASSGGTHEQFF. The gene calls are TRBV9 and TRBJ2-1, with a weak D call TRBD2 (6 bases). V was pared by 3 bases and J by 8 bases, with 9 bases between. The CDR3 runs 12 residues. CDR1 is SGDLS, CDR2 YYNGEE, per germline.

This clonotype has at least ten counts. The rearrangement joins TRBV6-5 to TRBJ2-7; D possibly corresponds to TRBD2 (6 bases). The V gene's germline CDR1 is MNHEY and CDR2 SVGAGI. V was clipped by 7 bases and J by 1 base, with 14 bases between them. The CDR3 length is 14 residues. CDR3 in amino acids: CASTPRRGSYEQYF. In DNA, the CDR3 is TGTGCCAGCACCCCGAGGAGGGGTTCCTACGAGCAGTACTTC.

This clonotype was found many times. This chain uses TRBV7-3 with TRBJ2-3; weak D call: TRBD2 (7 bases). Germline V gene sequence: CDR1 SGHTA, CDR2 FQGTGA. Trimming cost V 5 bases and J 3 bases, with 18 bases left between them. CDR3 length equals 16 residues. CDR3 residues: CASSREGRGPTDTQYF. CDR3 in DNA: TGTGCCAGCAGCCGAGAGGGGCGGGGGCCGACAGATACGCAGTATTTT.

The chain is built from TRBV18 and TRBJ2-1; 7 nucleotides line up with TRBD2. Germline-derived CDR1 and CDR2 are KGHSH and LQKENI. There are 16 residues in the CDR3. J lost 10 bases, V lost 2 bases, and 14 bases had no gene match. The CDR3 region has the DNA TGTGCCAGCTCACCAGAGGCAGGCAGTCGAGCGGGAGAGCAGTTCTTC. Translation gives CASSPEAGSRAGEQFF.

V gene TRBV15 combines with J gene TRBJ2-1, with 7 positions matching TRBD2. CDR3 length equals 15 residues. V lost 3 bases and J lost 6; bases outside the gene matches: 8. Per germline, CDR1 LNHNV and CDR2 YYDKDF (reference sequence). The CDR3 region has the DNA TGTGCCACCAGCAGCTTGGGTGGGAGGGCCAATGAGCAGTTCTTC. Residues: CATSSLGGRANEQFF.

Many counts were recorded for this clonotype. The chain recombines TRBV6-6 with TRBJ2-7; D might be TRBD1 or TRBD2, each matching 5 bases. Germline assignment: CDR1 MNHNY and CDR2 SVGAGI (reference sequence). Trimming took off 10 bases at V and 2 bases at J, with 15 bases between the two ends. CDR3 length: 13 amino acids. CDR3 coding DNA: TGTGCCACGCGAGGGACCGAGACCTACGAGCAGTACTTC. As protein: CATRGTETYEQYF.

This clonotype occurred many times. The gene calls are TRBV15 and TRBJ2-5; 8 bases fit TRBD2. CDR1 LNHNV and CDR2 YYDKDF come from the germline V gene (reference sequence). J lost 1 base, V lost 6 bases, and 7 bases had no gene match. This CDR3 has 15 amino acids. The CDR3 is CATRSSGVVQETQYF. CDR3 DNA: TGTGCCACCAGAAGTAGCGGGGTTGTCCAAGAGACCCAGTACTTC. The variable domain in full, with the rest retrieved from reference TRBV15 and TRBJ2-5, is DAMVIQNPRYQVTQFGKPVTLSCSQTLNHNVMYWYQQKSSQAPKLLFHYYDKDFNNEADTPDNFQSRRPNTSFCFLDIRSPGLGDTAMYLCATRSSGVVQETQYFGPGTRLLVL.

This chain joins TRBV15 and TRBJ1-6, with TRBD1 matching 8 bases. Trimming took 3 bases from V and 7 from J; bases not matched to a gene: 11. There are 17 residues in the CDR3. Germline values: CDR1 LNHNV, CDR2 YYDKDF (reference sequence). The CDR3 loop is CATSSLMPPGGNSPLHF. The CDR3 DNA sequence: TGTGCCACCAGCAGTCTAATGCCCCCAGGGGGCAATTCACCCCTCCACTTT.

In this sample, this clonotype turned up many times. The chain has TRBV12-3 or TRBV12-4 and TRBJ2-3, with TRBD2 matching 9 bases. The V and J ends lost 8 bases and 1 base, in that order; junction bases with no gene match: 10. The CDR3 is 16 amino acids. This CDR3 reads CASSSGRSRGTDTQYF. CDR3 bases: TGTGCCAGCTCCAGCGGGAGGTCACGGGGCACAGATACGCAGTATTTT.

In its sample, this clonotype was seen many times. This rearrangement joins TRBV6-1 to TRBJ2-7, with D maybe TRBD1 (7 bases). Trimming removed 7 bases from V and 4 bases from J, with 17 bases in between. The CDR3 spans 14 residues. Looked up from germline, CDR1 is MNHNS and CDR2 is SASEGT. The CDR3 sequence is CASTRGVEGYEQYF. CDR3 coding DNA: TGTGCCAGCACCAGGGGGGTAGAAGGGTACGAGCAGTACTTC.

A note on this clonotype: Mismatch with germline at one junction end may stem from a read error. This chain joins TRBV6-1 and TRBJ2-1, with 9 nucleotides matching TRBD1. This CDR3 has 14 amino acids. In germline, CDR1 is MNHNS, CDR2 SASEGT. The CDR3 coding sequence is TGTGCCAGCAGTCTAGACAGGGGGTACAATGAGCGGTTCTTC. Translated: CASSLDRGYNERFF.

This clonotype was recorded at least ten times. The J gene is TRBJ2-7, the V gene TRBV5-1, with D perhaps TRBD1 (6 bases). This CDR3 has 14 amino acids. The germline V gene encodes CDR1 SGHRS and CDR2 YFSETQ. V gave up 3 bases and J gave up 6 bases, with 16 bases separating them. CDR3 loop: CASSSLEGVGEQYF. The DNA of the CDR3 is TGCGCCAGCAGCTCGCTCGAGGGGGTAGGCGAGCAGTACTTC. The full variable domain, with the rest looked up from reference TRBV5-1 and TRBJ2-7, is KAGVTQTPRYLIKTRGQQVTLSCSPISGHRSVSWYQQTPGQGLQFLFEYFSETQRNKGNFPGRFSGRQFSNSRSEMNVSTLELGDSALYLCASSSLEGVGEQYFGPGTRLTVT.

About this clonotype itself: At one end, the junction sequence differs from germline, possibly due to a read error. The J gene is TRBJ1-2, the V gene TRBV25-1; weak D call: TRBD1 (5 bases). Germline V gene data show CDR1 as MGHDK and CDR2 as SYGVNS. This CDR3 region has 12 residues. Written as DNA, the CDR3 is TGCGCCAGCAGTGGCGGGGGTCGGGGCTACACCTTC. Translating gives CASSGGGRGYTF.

V usage is TRBV20-1 and J usage is TRBJ2-1, with 14 bases matching TRBD2. Germline V CDR1 and CDR2: DFQATT, SNEGSKA (reference sequence). CDR3 size: 15 residues. The J segment lost 12 bases and the V segment lost 3 bases, leaving 10 bases of the junction unmatched. CDR3 in DNA: TGCAGTGCTAGCCGTCCGGGACTAGCGGGAGATACGCAGTTCTTC. It yields the protein CSASRPGLAGDTQFF.

In its sample, this clonotype was seen many times. This chain joins TRBV12-3 or TRBV12-4 and TRBJ2-6; TRBD2 matches at 8 bases. Trimming at V came to 3 bases and at J to 2 bases, leaving 6 bases not matched to a gene. The CDR3 length is 17 residues. DNA of the CDR3: TGTGCCAGCAGTTTCGCTCCGGGGGGGGCTGGGGCCAACGTCCTGACTTTC. This gives the protein CASSFAPGGAGANVLTF.